This passage covers 28 T cell receptor beta chains from one sample sequenced in a study of cytomegalovirus exposure and HLA in healthy donors (dated by TCRdb to about 2017). Receptors were amplified or captured by the immunoSEQ multiplex PCR assay. For the multiplex PCR, a mixture combining 60 forward primers for TCR Vbeta segments and 13 reverse primers for TCR Jbeta segments was used. What TCRdb holds here is the immuneACCESS table cut down to in-frame rearrangements. Part of the clones is not present; checked against another copy, under half of the missing clones reflect an unresolved V gene, and the others are unexplained. Here the sample has 150,000 to 200,000 clones; under 85% occur a single time. Of the sample, 2.5% to 3.5% is held by the ten largest clones. Input material: PBMCs. The receptors shown here come from a female donor in good health and CMV-seronegative.

The V and J genes are TRBV7-2 and TRBJ2-1, with 10 bases fitting TRBD2. The CDR3 extends over 15 amino acids. Germline values: CDR1 SGHTA, CDR2 FQGNSA. V lost 2 bases, J lost 4 bases, and 2 bases stayed unmatched. The CDR3 sequence is CASSLLAGVYNEQFF. Written as DNA, the CDR3 is TGTGCCAGCAGCTTACTAGCGGGGGTTTACAATGAGCAGTTCTTC.

The chain recombines TRBV7-2 with TRBJ1-5; D remains unclear. CDR3 length: 16 amino acids. Germline V gene lookup returns CDR1 SGHTA and CDR2 FQGNSA. Trimming left V 1 base short and J 0 bases short, with 10 bases between. This chain's CDR3 is CASSLVYGFSNQPQHF. For the CDR3, the DNA is TGTGCCAGCAGCTTAGTCTACGGGTTTAGCAATCAGCCCCAGCATTTT.

V and J are TRBV7-6 and TRBJ2-3; 10 bases are shared with TRBD2. The CDR3 totals 18 residues. Germline lookup yields CDR1 SGHVS and CDR2 FNYEAQ. V lost 4 bases, J lost 0 bases, and 10 bases stayed unmatched. DNA for the CDR3: TGTGCCAGCAGCTACACTAGCGGGGACTACCCAAGCACAGATACGCAGTATTTT. It yields the protein CASSYTSGDYPSTDTQYF.

J is TRBJ1-2 and V is TRBV6-1; D might be TRBD1 (6 bases). The germline V and J ends were trimmed by 6 bases and 8 bases, with 22 bases remaining between them. Germline V gene sequence: CDR1 MNHNS, CDR2 SASEGT. The length of the CDR3 is 15 residues. The DNA of the CDR3 is TGTGCCAGCAGCGTAAAGGGCACAGGGATCGACGGCTACACCTTC. This sequence encodes CASSVKGTGIDGYTF.

J is TRBJ2-7 and V is TRBV19; 7 bases line up with TRBD1. Germline trimming cut 5 bases from V and 1 base from J; bases unmatched to any gene: 5. CDR3 length: 14 amino acids. Germline V gives CDR1 LNHDA, CDR2 SQIVND (reference sequence). Written as DNA, the CDR3 is TGTGCCAGTAGTCCCACAGGGGTTTCCTACGAGCAGTACTTC. Encoded protein: CASSPTGVSYEQYF. Looking up the rest from reference TRBV19 and TRBJ2-7 gives the full variable domain: DGGITQSPKYLFRKEGQNVTLSCEQNLNHDAMYWYRQDPGQGLRLIYYSQIVNDFQKGDIAEGYSVSREKKESFPLTVTSAQKNPTAFYLCASSPTGVSYEQYFGPGTRLTVT.

This clone was observed a handful of times. The J gene is TRBJ1-1, the V gene TRBV4-3, with D possibly matching TRBD1 (6 bases). Germline V lookup: CDR1 LGHNA, CDR2 YSLEER. The CDR3 runs 15 residues. V was pared by 1 base and J by 4 bases, with 13 bases between. CDR3 amino acids: CASSQAQGARTEAFF. The CDR3 DNA reads as TGCGCCAGCAGCCAAGCACAGGGAGCCCGCACTGAAGCTTTCTTT.

V gene TRBV5-4 combines with J gene TRBJ2-5; 11 nucleotides line up with TRBD2. The germline gives CDR1 SGHNT, CDR2 YYREEE (reference sequence). There are 15 residues in the CDR3. Unmatched junction bases numbered 7, after V lost 4 bases and J lost 5 bases. Here the CDR3 reads CASSSSGGDEETQYF. CDR3 bases: TGTGCCAGCAGCAGTAGCGGGGGGGACGAGGAGACCCAGTACTTC.

V gene TRBV5-6 combines with J gene TRBJ1-5; D perhaps matches TRBD1 (5 bases). The CDR3 totals 14 residues. Germline CDR1 and CDR2: SGHDT and YYEEEE. V was cut by 4 bases and J by 5 bases, with 13 bases left in between. In nucleotides, the CDR3 is TGTGCCAGCAGCCTTGGACCGGGGGATCAGCCCCAGCATTTT. This encodes CASSLGPGDQPQHF.

A single count supports this clone. The genes are TRBV28 and TRBJ2-2, with D perhaps TRBD2 (6 bases). V was clipped by 11 bases and J by 1 base, with 14 bases between them. Germline values: CDR1 MDHEN, CDR2 SYDVKM. The CDR3 totals 14 residues. CDR3 DNA sequence: TGTGCCGTCTACCGGGGGATGAACACCGGGGAGCTGTTTTTT. Protein sequence: CAVYRGMNTGELFF. The variable domain in full, with the rest retrieved from reference TRBV28 and TRBJ2-2, is DVKVTQSSRYLVKRTGEKVFLECVQDMDHENMFWYRQDPGLGLRLIYFSYDVKMKEKGDIPEGYSVSREKKERFSLILESASTNQTSMYLCAVYRGMNTGELFFGEGSRLTVL.

V usage is TRBV7-2 and J usage is TRBJ1-1; 7 bases map to TRBD1. The V segment lost 5 bases and the J segment 1 base; nucleotides outside the gene matches: 7. The CDR3 has 15 residues. Germline values: CDR1 SGHTA, CDR2 FQGNSA. In nucleotides, the CDR3 is TGTGCCAGCAGCGCATCCGGGACAGCGAACACTGAAGCTTTCTTT. Translating it yields CASSASGTANTEAFF.

This clone came up once. The gene calls are TRBV12-5 and TRBJ2-1; weak D call: TRBD2 (5 bases). This CDR3 is 14 amino acids long. The V gene's germline CDR1 is LGHNT and CDR2 FRNRAP. Trimming cost V 7 bases and J 6 bases, with 16 bases left between them. The CDR3 reads CASVLGGGPNEQFF. CDR3 sequence (DNA): TGTGCTAGTGTCCTTGGTGGAGGTCCCAATGAGCAGTTCTTC. Full variable domain (rest looked up from reference TRBV12-5 and TRBJ2-1): DARVTQTPRHKVTEMGQEVTMRCQPILGHNTVFWYRQTMMQGLELLAYFRNRAPLDDSGMPKDRFSAEMPDATLATLKIQPSEPRDSAVYFCASVLGGGPNEQFFGPGTRLTVL.

The chain carries TRBV19 and TRBJ2-7, with a weak D call TRBD2 (6 bases). V was clipped by 7 bases and J by 2 bases, with 18 bases between them. In germline, CDR1 is LNHDA, CDR2 SQIVND (reference sequence). The CDR3 is 15 residues long. CDR3 loop: CASTPGAGSTYEQYF. CDR3 nucleotide sequence: TGTGCCAGTACCCCCGGGGCGGGGTCGACCTACGAGCAGTACTTC.

The V gene is TRBV27, the J gene TRBJ2-1; 11 bases map to TRBD2. Germline assignment: CDR1 MNHEY and CDR2 SMNVEV (reference sequence). The ends lost 2 bases at V and 8 bases at J; junction bases unmatched: 5. This CDR3 comprises 15 residues. The CDR3 DNA sequence: TGTGCCAGCAGTTTACCTAGCGGGGGGTTTTATGAGCAGTTCTTC. As protein: CASSLPSGGFYEQFF.

This clone was found a few times. The chain recombines TRBV19 with TRBJ2-2, with 9 bases matching TRBD1. CDR3 size: 14 residues. The V gene's germline CDR1 is LNHDA and CDR2 SQIVND (reference sequence). Trimming took 8 bases from V and 3 from J; bases not matched to a gene: 4. CDR3 region: CASQQGAYTGELFF. The CDR3 DNA reads as TGTGCCAGTCAACAGGGGGCCTACACCGGGGAGCTGTTTTTT. Complete variable domain (other parts from reference TRBV19 and TRBJ2-2): DGGITQSPKYLFRKEGQNVTLSCEQNLNHDAMYWYRQDPGQGLRLIYYSQIVNDFQKGDIAEGYSVSREKKESFPLTVTSAQKNPTAFYLCASQQGAYTGELFFGEGSRLTVL.

The chain combines TRBV9 with TRBJ2-2; 7 bases match TRBD1. V shed 0 bases and J 0 bases; nucleotides not matched to a gene: 2. The CDR3 consists of 16 residues. Germline CDR1 and CDR2: SGDLS and YYNGEE. The CDR3 sequence is CASSVAGTANTGELFF. CDR3 nucleotides: TGTGCCAGCAGCGTAGCCGGGACAGCGAACACCGGGGAGCTGTTTTTT.

The V and J genes are TRBV7-9 and TRBJ1-5; no definite D call. V lost 2 bases, J lost 0 bases, and 11 bases lay in between. Germline CDR1 reads SEHNR; CDR2 reads FQNEAQ (reference sequence). The CDR3 totals 16 residues. The CDR3 bases are TGTGCCAGCAGCTTATCGACAAGATATAGCAATCAGCCCCAGCATTTT. This gives the protein CASSLSTRYSNQPQHF.

The chain joins TRBV2 to TRBJ2-5, with TRBD2 identical over 10 bases. Trimming took 8 bases from V and 2 from J; bases not matched to a gene: 8. Germline V gene sequence: CDR1 SNHLY, CDR2 FYNNEI. This CDR3 has 15 amino acids. DNA of the CDR3: TGTGCCAGCGGTCCGGGACTAGCGCAGCAAGAGACCCAGTACTTC. Translated: CASGPGLAQQETQYF.

The chain carries TRBV11-3 and TRBJ2-2; D gene uncertain. CDR3 length equals 13 residues. Trimming pared 4 bases from V and 4 bases from J, leaving 7 bases between. CDR1 is SGHNT, CDR2 YENEEA, per germline. The CDR3 DNA reads TGTGCCAGCAGCTCCGCCGGCACCGGGGAGCTGTTTTTT. Its protein is CASSSAGTGELFF.

The chain has TRBV5-7 and TRBJ2-3; 14 bases match TRBD2. TRBV5-7 is an open reading frame, and its role is uncertain. The CDR3 has 16 amino acids. V shed 4 bases and J 6 bases; nucleotides not matched to a gene: 7. For the CDR3, the DNA is TGTGCCAGCAGCATCTGGACTAGCGGGGGGATGGATACGCAGTATTTT. Amino acid sequence: CASSIWTSGGMDTQYF.

This clone was counted a single time. The chain combines TRBV9 with TRBJ2-3; tentatively, D is TRBD2 (7 bases). This CDR3 has 16 residues. V lost 0 bases, J lost 4 bases, and 15 bases lay in between. Per germline, CDR1 SGDLS and CDR2 YYNGEE. The CDR3 region is CASSVEGGGASDTQYF. The CDR3 nucleotides are TGTGCCAGCAGCGTAGAAGGGGGAGGGGCCTCAGATACGCAGTATTTT.

The gene calls are TRBV5-5 and TRBJ2-1; no clear D. The ends were cut back, 0 bases at V and 6 bases at J, with 13 bases in the middle. The CDR3 runs 15 residues. Looked up from germline, CDR1 is SGHKS and CDR2 is YYEKEE (reference sequence). CDR3 region: CASSLVILAGNEQFF. CDR3 coding DNA: TGTGCCAGCAGCTTGGTCATTTTAGCTGGCAATGAGCAGTTCTTC.

This chain links TRBV19 with TRBJ1-5; D uncertain. Germline values: CDR1 LNHDA, CDR2 SQIVND (reference sequence). CDR3 length: 17 amino acids. V was clipped by 2 bases and J by 0 bases, with 14 bases between them. CDR3 amino acids: CASSIPAGQYSNQPQHF. The CDR3, as DNA: TGTGCCAGTAGTATACCAGCGGGCCAATATAGCAATCAGCCCCAGCATTTT.

The CDR3 spells CASSQDRGDEKLFF. As DNA, the CDR3 is TGTGCCAGCAGCCAGGACAGGGGAGATGAAAAACTGTTTTTT. The chain recombines TRBV7-2 with TRBJ1-4; TRBD1 aligns across 9 bases. The CDR3 length is 14 residues. Germline-derived CDR1 and CDR2 are SGHTA and FQGNSA. V was clipped by 5 bases and J by 6 bases; unmatched bases: 4.

V and J are TRBV10-3 and TRBJ2-7; 12 bases map to TRBD2. Losses at the gene ends were 4 bases for V and 1 base for J; bases not matched to a gene: 2. Germline assignment: CDR1 ENHRY and CDR2 SYGVKD. The CDR3 totals 15 residues. CDR3 nucleotide sequence: TGTGCCATCAGTGGCGGGACTAGCGGGTCCTACGAGCAGTACTTC. It codes for CAISGGTSGSYEQYF.

This sequence joins TRBV5-4 and TRBJ2-7, with D uncertain. CDR3 length equals 15 residues. Germline-derived CDR1 and CDR2 are SGHNT and YYREEE (reference sequence). The V end lost 2 bases, the J end lost 1 base, and 13 bases lay between the germline ends. In DNA form, the CDR3 reads TGTGCCAGCAGCTTACTGCCAATTAAGTCCTACGAGCAGTACTTC. Protein sequence: CASSLLPIKSYEQYF.

The chain links TRBV18 to TRBJ2-7, with 8 bases matching TRBD1. Trimming cost V 6 bases and J 2 bases; bases outside gene matches: 9. The CDR3 totals 15 residues. The V gene's germline CDR1 is KGHSH and CDR2 LQKENI. The CDR3 sequence is CASSHRDRITYEQYF. The CDR3 DNA reads as TGTGCCAGCTCGCACCGGGACAGGATAACCTACGAGCAGTACTTC.

This sequence joins TRBV18 and TRBJ1-5; a possible D gene is TRBD1 (6 bases). The CDR3 contains 14 residues. V was cut by 6 bases and J by 6 bases, with 15 bases left in between. Per the germline V gene, CDR1 is KGHSH and CDR2 is LQKENI. The CDR3 loop is CASSGKQGVQPQHF. The CDR3 nucleotides are TGTGCCAGCTCGGGGAAACAGGGAGTTCAGCCCCAGCATTTT. Variable domain in full (rest from reference TRBV18 and TRBJ1-5): NAGVMQNPRHLVRRRGQEARLRCSPMKGHSHVYWYRQLPEEGLKFMVYLQKENIIDESGMPKERFSAEFPKEGPSILRIQQVVRGDSAAYFCASSGKQGVQPQHFGDGTRLSIL.

This clone was seen a single time. This rearrangement joins TRBV10-3 to TRBJ1-2; D may be TRBD1 (6 bases). CDR3 size: 12 residues. V was cut by 6 bases and J by 8 bases, with 13 bases left in between. The germline CDR1 and CDR2 sequences are ENHRY and SYGVKD. The CDR3 is CAISAGEGGYTF. CDR3 nucleotides: TGTGCCATCAGCGCAGGGGAGGGCGGCTACACCTTC.